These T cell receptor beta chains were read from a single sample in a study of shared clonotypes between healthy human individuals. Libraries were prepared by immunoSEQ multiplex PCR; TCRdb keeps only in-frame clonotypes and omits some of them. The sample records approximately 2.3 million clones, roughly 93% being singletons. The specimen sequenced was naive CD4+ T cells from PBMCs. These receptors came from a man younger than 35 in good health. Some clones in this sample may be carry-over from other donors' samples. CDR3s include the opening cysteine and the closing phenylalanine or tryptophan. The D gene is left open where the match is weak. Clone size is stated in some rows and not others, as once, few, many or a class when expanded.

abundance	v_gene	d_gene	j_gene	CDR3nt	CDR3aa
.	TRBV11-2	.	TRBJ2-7	TGTGCCAGCAGCTTAGATCGTTTCGACGAGCAGTACTTC	CASSLDRFDEQYF
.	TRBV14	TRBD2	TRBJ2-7	TGTGCCAGCAGCCAAGATCCCGGGAGGGAGCAGTACTTC	CASSQDPGREQYF
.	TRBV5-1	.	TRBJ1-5	TGCGCCAGCAGCTCCATACAGGGAGGCGGTAGCAATCAGCCCCAGCATTTT	CASSSIQGGGSNQPQHF
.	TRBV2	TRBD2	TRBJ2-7	TGTGCCAGCAGTGGGACTAGCGGGGGGTACCACGAGCAGTACTTC	CASSGTSGGYHEQYF
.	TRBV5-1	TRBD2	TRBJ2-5	TGCGCCAGCAGCTTCACTAGCGTCCAAGAGACCCAGTACTTC	CASSFTSVQETQYF
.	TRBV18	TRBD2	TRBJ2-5	TGTGCCAGCTCACCACTCGCCACGACTAGCGGGGAGACCCAGTACTTC	CASSPLATTSGETQYF
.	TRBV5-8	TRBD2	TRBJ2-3	TGTGCCAGCGGACTAGACACAGATACGCAGTATTTT	CASGLDTDTQYF
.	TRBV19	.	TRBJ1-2	TGTGCCAGTAGTATAATCGGTGGTCCCCACTCGGGCTATGGCTACACCTTC	CASSIIGGPHSGYGYTF
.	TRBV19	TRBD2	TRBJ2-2	TGTGCCAGTAGAGGGACTAGCGGGAGAACCGGCGGGGAGCTGTTTTTT	CASRGTSGRTGGELFF
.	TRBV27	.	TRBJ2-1	TGTGCCACCCAAAGAGGAGGGTGGTCCTACAATGAGCAGTTCTTC	CATQRGGWSYNEQFF
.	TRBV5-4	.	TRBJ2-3	TGTGCCAGCAGCTTGTCCAGGGACACAGATACGCAGTATTTT	CASSLSRDTDTQYF
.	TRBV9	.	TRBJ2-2	TGTGCCAGCAGCCCCGATTCCCGGGACACCGGGGAGCTGTTTTTT	CASSPDSRDTGELFF
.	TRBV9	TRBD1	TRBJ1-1	TGTGCCAGCAGCCCTAGGACAGGGAGGATAGACACTGAAGCTTTCTTT	CASSPRTGRIDTEAFF
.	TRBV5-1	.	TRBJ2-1	TGCGCCAGCAGCCCCAGATCTCTAGCTCCGATCAACAATGAGCAGTTCTTC	CASSPRSLAPINNEQFF
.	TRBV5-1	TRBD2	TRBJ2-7	TGCGCCAGCAGCCCGAGACTAGCGGGAGGGCTTGGCGAGCAGTACTTC	CASSPRLAGGLGEQYF
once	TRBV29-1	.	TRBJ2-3	TGCAGCGTTGAGGATGGTACGCAGTATTTT	CSVEDGTQYF
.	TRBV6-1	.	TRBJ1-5	TGTGCCAGCAGTGTGGGGCAGTCCAATCAGCCCCAGCATTTT	CASSVGQSNQPQHF
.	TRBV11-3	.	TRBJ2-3	TGTGCCAGCAGCTTGGGACCCGGTGGAGATACGCAGTATTTT	CASSLGPGGDTQYF
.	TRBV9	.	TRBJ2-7	TGTGCCAGCAGCGTAGGCGCGGGGTGGGGGACCTACGAGCAGTACTTC	CASSVGAGWGTYEQYF
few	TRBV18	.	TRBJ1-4	TGTGCCAGCTCACCAAATCCGGAGGTCGGAGAAAAACTGTTTTTT	CASSPNPEVGEKLFF
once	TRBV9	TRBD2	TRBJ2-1	TGTGCCAGCAGCGCCTCTAGCGGGAGGGCCTACTACAATGAGCAGTTCTTC	CASSASSGRAYYNEQFF
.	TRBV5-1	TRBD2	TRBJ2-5	TGCGCCAGCAGCTTTACTAGCGGGAGGTTCGCGGTAAAGACCCAGTACTTC	CASSFTSGRFAVKTQYF
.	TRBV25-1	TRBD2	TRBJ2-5	TGTGCCAGCAGTAGGGCGGGAGGGCCGATTGGAGAGACCCAGTACTTC	CASSRAGGPIGETQYF
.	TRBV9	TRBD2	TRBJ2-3	TGTGCCAGCAGCGTAGACAGCGGGGTTAGCACAGATACGCAGTATTTT	CASSVDSGVSTDTQYF
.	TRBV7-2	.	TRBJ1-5	TGTGCCAGCAGCCTGTCCAGGGATCAGCCCCAGCATTTT	CASSLSRDQPQHF
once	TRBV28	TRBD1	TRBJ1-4	TGTGCCAGCAGTGGATACAGGGGCGGTGGTGAAAAACTGTTTTTT	CASSGYRGGGEKLFF
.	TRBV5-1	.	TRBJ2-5	TGCGCCAGCAGCTTAGTAGGGCTATATGAGACCCAGTACTTC	CASSLVGLYETQYF
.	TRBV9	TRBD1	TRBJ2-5	TGTGCCAGCAGCGTAGCACAGGGGGAGACCCAGTACTTC	CASSVAQGETQYF
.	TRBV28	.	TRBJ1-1	TGTGCCAGCAGTTTAGCAGGGGCCCGCATGAACACTGAAGCTTTCTTT	CASSLAGARMNTEAFF
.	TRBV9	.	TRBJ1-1	TGTGCCAGCAGCGTAGCCGGCAGGAACACTGAAGCTTTCTTT	CASSVAGRNTEAFF
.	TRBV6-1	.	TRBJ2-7	TGTGCCAGCAGTGAGGGGGACGAGCAGTACTTC	CASSEGDEQYF
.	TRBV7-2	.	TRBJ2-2	TGTGCCAGCAGCCCTTATCACGGGGAGCTGTTTTTT	CASSPYHGELFF
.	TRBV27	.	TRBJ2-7	TGTGCCAGCACCTCCTTACGGGGACCTTACGAGCAGTACTTC	CASTSLRGPYEQYF
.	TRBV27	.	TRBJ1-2	TGTGCCAGCAGTTTTAACAGAAATAACTATGGCTACACCTTC	CASSFNRNNYGYTF
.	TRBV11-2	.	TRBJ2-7	TGTGCCAGCAGCCCCGACAATCGGGTCGAGCAGTACTTC	CASSPDNRVEQYF
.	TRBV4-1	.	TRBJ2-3	TGCGCCAGCAGTCACTCAGGGGTTACAGATACGCAGTATTTT	CASSHSGVTDTQYF
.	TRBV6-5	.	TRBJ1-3	TGTGCCAGCAGTTACGATAGGAGTTCCGGAAACACCATATATTTT	CASSYDRSSGNTIYF
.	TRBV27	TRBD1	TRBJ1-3	TGTGCCAGCAGTTCCAGGACAAACAGGGGTCCTGGAAACACCATATATTTT	CASSSRTNRGPGNTIYF
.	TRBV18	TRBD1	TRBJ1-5	TGTGCCAGCTCACCATCCAGGGGGCTTTTAGGCAATCAGCCCCAGCATTTT	CASSPSRGLLGNQPQHF
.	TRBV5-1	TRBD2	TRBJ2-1	TGCGCCAGCAGCTTGGTGGGGACTAGCGGGAGGTCGAAGTTCTTC	CASSLVGTSGRSKFF
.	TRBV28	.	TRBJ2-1	TGTGCCAGCAGTCAACTATACAATGAGCAGTTCTTC	CASSQLYNEQFF
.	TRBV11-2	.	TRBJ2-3	TGTGCCAGCAGCTTAGGGACAGGCACAGATACGCAGTATTTT	CASSLGTGTDTQYF
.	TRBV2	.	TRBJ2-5	TGTGCCAGCAGTGAACGGGGGGCTAGGGAGACCCAGTACTTC	CASSERGARETQYF
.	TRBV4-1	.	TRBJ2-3	TGCGCCAGCAGCCCAAAGTTGCATCCCACAGATACGCAGTATTTT	CASSPKLHPTDTQYF
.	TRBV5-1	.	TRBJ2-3	TGCGCCAGCAGCCCCCGGTGGACCACATCGGATACGCAGTATTTT	CASSPRWTTSDTQYF
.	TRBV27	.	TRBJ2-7	TGTGCCAGCACCAGTAGGTCCTCCTACGAGCAGTACTTC	CASTSRSSYEQYF
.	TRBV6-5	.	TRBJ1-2	TGTGCCAGCAGTTACGCCAGGTCTAACTATGGCTACACCTTC	CASSYARSNYGYTF
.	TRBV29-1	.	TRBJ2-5	TGCAGCGTTGCCGAGGGGGAGACCCAGTACTTC	CSVAEGETQYF
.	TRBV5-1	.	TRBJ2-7	TGCGCCAGCAGCTTGCTCGGGGTATCCCCCCACGAGCAGTACTTC	CASSLLGVSPHEQYF